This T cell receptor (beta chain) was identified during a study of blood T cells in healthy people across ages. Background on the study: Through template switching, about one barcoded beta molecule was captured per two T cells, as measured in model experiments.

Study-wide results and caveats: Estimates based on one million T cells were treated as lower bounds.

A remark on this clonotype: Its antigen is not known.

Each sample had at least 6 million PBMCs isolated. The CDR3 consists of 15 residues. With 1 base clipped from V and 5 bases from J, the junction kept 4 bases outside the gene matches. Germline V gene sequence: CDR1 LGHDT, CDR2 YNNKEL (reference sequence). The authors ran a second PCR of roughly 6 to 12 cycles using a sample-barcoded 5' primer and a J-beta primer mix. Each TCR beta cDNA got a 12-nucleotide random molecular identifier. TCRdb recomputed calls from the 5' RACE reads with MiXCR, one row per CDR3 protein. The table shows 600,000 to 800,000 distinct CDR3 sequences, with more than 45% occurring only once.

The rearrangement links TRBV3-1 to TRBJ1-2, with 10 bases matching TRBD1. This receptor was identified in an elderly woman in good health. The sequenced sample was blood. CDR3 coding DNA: TGTGCCAGCAGCCAAGGGACAGGGGGTTATTATGGCTACACCTTC. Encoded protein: CASSQGTGGYYGYTF.